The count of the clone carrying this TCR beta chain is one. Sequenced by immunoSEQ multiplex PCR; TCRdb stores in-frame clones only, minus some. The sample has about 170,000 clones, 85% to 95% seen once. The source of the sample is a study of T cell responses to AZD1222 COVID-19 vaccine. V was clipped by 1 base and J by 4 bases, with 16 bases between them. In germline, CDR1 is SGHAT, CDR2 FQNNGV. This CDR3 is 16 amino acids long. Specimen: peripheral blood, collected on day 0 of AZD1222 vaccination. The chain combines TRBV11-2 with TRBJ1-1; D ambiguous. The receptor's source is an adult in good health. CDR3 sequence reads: CASSLVSVGRSTEAFF. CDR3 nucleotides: TGTGCCAGCAGCTTAGTTTCGGTAGGGCGGTCCACTGAAGCTTTCTTT.